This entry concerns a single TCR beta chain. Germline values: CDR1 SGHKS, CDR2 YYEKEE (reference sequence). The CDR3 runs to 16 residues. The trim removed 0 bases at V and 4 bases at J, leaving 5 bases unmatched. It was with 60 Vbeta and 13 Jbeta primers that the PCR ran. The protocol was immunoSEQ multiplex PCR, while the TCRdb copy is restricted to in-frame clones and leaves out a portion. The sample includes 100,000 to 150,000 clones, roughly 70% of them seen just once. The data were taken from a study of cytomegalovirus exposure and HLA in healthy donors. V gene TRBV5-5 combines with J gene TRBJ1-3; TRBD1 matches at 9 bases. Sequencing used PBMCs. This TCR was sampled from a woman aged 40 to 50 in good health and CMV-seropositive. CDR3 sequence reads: CASSLASGTGGNTIYF. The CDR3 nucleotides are TGTGCCAGCAGCTTGGCCTCGGGGACAGGGGGAAACACCATATATTTT.